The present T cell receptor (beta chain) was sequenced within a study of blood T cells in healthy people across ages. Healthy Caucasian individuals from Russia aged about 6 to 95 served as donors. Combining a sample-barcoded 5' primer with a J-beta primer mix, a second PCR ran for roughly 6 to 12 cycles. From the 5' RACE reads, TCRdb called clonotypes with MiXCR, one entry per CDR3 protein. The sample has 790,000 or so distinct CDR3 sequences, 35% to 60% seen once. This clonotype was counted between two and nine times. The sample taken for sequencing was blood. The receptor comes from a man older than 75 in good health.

CDR3 protein: CASSQVGGGEAFF. The CDR3 nucleotides read TGTGCCAGCAGCCAAGTTGGCGGGGGAGAAGCTTTCTTT. The chain recombines TRBV14 with TRBJ1-1; a possible D gene is TRBD1 (5 bases). CDR1 and CDR2 (germline): SGHDN, FVKESK. This CDR3 spans 13 amino acids. The V gene lost 1 base and the J gene lost 8 bases, with 11 bases spanning the gap.